This T cell receptor (beta chain) came from a study of blood T cell repertoires in COVID-19. Across the whole study: Material from acute and convalescent COVID-19 was sourced from the United States, Italy and Spain. Nucleic acid was either cDNA or gDNA, and it came from T cells, B-cell-depleted T cells, or PBMCs.

Original analysis: Scientists estimated how many nucleated cells there were by amplifying reference gene primers. Clones were sequenced by immunoSEQ multiplex PCR, and TCRdb holds only the in-frame ones, with some missing. V and J calls plus clone size are reproduced from that table; the DNA served to infer D and trimming. Of about 200,000 clones detected, around 85% appear once; the ten largest clones hold roughly 3%. Trimming took 5 bases from V and 8 from J; bases not matched to a gene: 11. Germline loops: CDR1 SGHTA, CDR2 FQGNSA. This CDR3 contains 15 residues. The J gene is TRBJ1-4, the V gene TRBV7-2; 7 bases are shared with TRBD1. The sample taken for sequencing was peripheral blood. The clonotype was recovered from a man in his fifties or sixties with acute or convalescent COVID-19. The CDR3 DNA reads as TGTGCCAGCAGCCCCAGGGGGAGCTTGGGAGAAAAACTGTTTTTT. Protein sequence: CASSPRGSLGEKLFF.